These T cell receptor beta chains were read from a single sample in a study of cytomegalovirus exposure and HLA in healthy donors. Profiling relied on immunoSEQ multiplex PCR, and the TCRdb table lists in-frame clones only, not all of them. The sample records just over 150,000 clones, 70% to 90% being singletons. Input material: PBMCs. The receptor source for this set is a woman aged 18-29 years in good health and CMV-seronegative. The CDR3 runs from the conserved cysteine through the conserved F or W. D genes are given only for firm matches. Some rows have no size entry. The others give once, few or many, or a class for an expanded clone.

j_gene | v_gene | abundance | d_gene | CDR3aa | CDR3nt
TRBJ1-5 | TRBV6-1 | once | . | CASSLQGNQPQHF | TGTGCCAGCAGTTTACAGGGAAATCAGCCCCAGCATTTT
TRBJ1-2 | TRBV28 | . | . | CASRTGGRTNYGYTF | TGTGCCAGCAGGACCGGGGGACGAACTAACTATGGCTACACCTTC
TRBJ1-2 | TRBV5-4 | . | . | CASSGTGTAFGYTF | TGTGCCAGCAGCGGAACCGGGACTGCCTTCGGCTACACCTTC
TRBJ1-5 | TRBV15 | . | . | CATSRGGGNQPQHF | TGTGCCACCAGCAGAGGGGGAGGGAATCAGCCCCAGCATTTT
TRBJ2-3 | TRBV19 | . | . | CASSRGTRTTDTQYF | TGTGCCAGTAGTAGGGGGACACGCACCACAGATACGCAGTATTTT
TRBJ2-1 | TRBV4-1 | . | TRBD1 | CASSQDPTGDSEQFF | TGCGCCAGCAGCCAGGACCCTACAGGGGATAGTGAGCAGTTCTTC
TRBJ1-2 | TRBV6-1 | few | TRBD1 | CASSEVGGQEANYGYTF | TGTGCCAGCAGTGAAGTGGGCGGACAGGAGGCTAACTATGGCTACACCTTC
TRBJ1-2 | TRBV28 | . | . | CATLDTNYGYTF | TGTGCCACCCTGGACACTAACTATGGCTACACCTTC
TRBJ1-5 | TRBV6-5 | few | . | CASSYSRGGVLGPQHF | TGTGCCAGCAGTTACTCGAGGGGGGGGGTTTTGGGGCCCCAGCATTTT
TRBJ1-1 | TRBV7-9 | . | . | CASSLAGGRTEAFF | TGTGCCAGCAGCTTAGCGGGGGGGCGGACTGAAGCTTTCTTT
TRBJ2-1 | TRBV2 | . | . | CASSEWGVNNEQFF | TGTGCCAGCAGTGAATGGGGGGTCAACAATGAGCAGTTCTTC
TRBJ1-2 | TRBV5-1 | . | TRBD1 | CASSQDRVYGYTF | TGCGCCAGCAGCCAGGACAGGGTTTATGGCTACACCTTC
TRBJ2-7 | TRBV12-5 | . | . | CASGLVGGWTKYF | TGTGCTAGTGGTTTGGTAGGCGGCTGGACTAAGTACTTC
TRBJ1-4 | TRBV7-9 | few | TRBD1 | CASSRGQGLEKLFF | TGTGCCAGCAGCCGGGGACAGGGGCTTGAAAAACTGTTTTTT
TRBJ1-1 | TRBV4-1 | . | TRBD1 | CASSQQGQGGNTEAFF | TGCGCCAGCAGCCAACAGGGGCAGGGGGGTAACACTGAAGCTTTCTTT
TRBJ1-2 | TRBV19 | once | . | CASSIDNFYGYTF | TGTGCCAGTAGTATAGATAACTTCTATGGCTACACCTTC
TRBJ1-2 | TRBV6-5 | . | TRBD1 | CASRGDRGPNYGYTF | TGTGCCAGCAGGGGGGACAGGGGGCCTAACTATGGCTACACCTTC
TRBJ2-1 | TRBV14 | once | . | CASSQLGGYNEQFF | TGTGCCAGCAGCCAGCTCGGAGGGTACAATGAGCAGTTCTTC
TRBJ1-2 | TRBV30 | once | . | CAWSSYGYTF | TGTGCCTGGAGTTCGTATGGCTACACCTTC
TRBJ1-2 | TRBV28 | . | . | CASSGTGRGYGYTF | TGTGCCAGCAGTGGCACCGGGAGAGGGTATGGCTACACCTTC
TRBJ1-6 | TRBV2 | . | TRBD1 | CASSDRDRDNSPLHF | TGTGCCAGCAGCGACCGGGACAGGGATAATTCACCCCTCCACTTT
TRBJ2-1 | TRBV30 | . | . | CAWSFGRVGVF | TGTGCCTGGAGTTTCGGCCGTGTAGGGGTCTTC
TRBJ2-1 | TRBV4-1 | . | TRBD2 | CASSLREVYYNEQFF | TGCGCCAGCAGCTTGCGGGAGGTCTACTACAATGAGCAGTTCTTC
TRBJ2-1 | TRBV5-4 | . | TRBD1 | CASSSRDRVHNEQFF | TGTGCCAGCAGCTCCCGGGACAGGGTCCACAATGAGCAGTTCTTC
TRBJ2-5 | TRBV7-8 | . | . | CASSHDRQETQYF | TGTGCCAGCAGCCACGACAGACAAGAGACCCAGTACTTC
TRBJ2-4 | TRBV28 | . | TRBD2 | CASSTQRGTPGIQYF | TGTGCCAGCAGTACTCAGCGGGGGACCCCTGGCATTCAGTACTTC
TRBJ2-1 | TRBV5-8 | . | TRBD2 | CASNYFSGQSYNEQFF | TGTGCCAGCAATTATTTTAGCGGGCAGTCTTACAATGAGCAGTTCTTC
TRBJ1-5 | TRBV5-1 | . | . | CASSFSGEGNQPQHF | TGCGCCAGCAGTTTCTCCGGAGAGGGCAATCAGCCCCAGCATTTT
TRBJ1-1 | TRBV5-1 | . | . | CASSEQGTNTEAFF | TGCGCCAGCAGCGAACAGGGTACGAACACTGAAGCTTTCTTT
TRBJ1-1 | TRBV5-1 | once | . | CASSLVGGNTEAFF | TGCGCCAGCAGCTTGGTGGGGGGGAACACTGAAGCTTTCTTT
TRBJ2-4 | TRBV5-4 | few | . | CASSLDVENIQYF | TGTGCCAGCAGCTTGGACGTTGAGAACATTCAGTACTTC
TRBJ2-1 | TRBV28 | once | . | CASSFPLRGSQFF | TGTGCCAGCAGTTTCCCCCTAAGGGGGTCGCAGTTCTTC
TRBJ2-5 | TRBV7-8 | . | TRBD2 | CASWATSGRAQTQYF | TGTGCCAGCTGGGCGACTAGCGGGAGGGCACAGACCCAGTACTTC
TRBJ1-5 | TRBV19 | . | TRBD1 | CASSIVGTGLSNQPQHF | TGTGCCAGTAGTATAGTTGGGACAGGACTAAGCAATCAGCCCCAGCATTTT
TRBJ2-5 | TRBV5-1 | . | TRBD2 | CASSVGLAGETQYF | TGCGCCAGCAGCGTGGGACTAGCGGGAGAGACCCAGTACTTC
TRBJ1-1 | TRBV11-2 | . | TRBD1 | CASSSQGQGDEAFF | TGTGCCAGCAGTTCTCAGGGACAGGGGGATGAAGCTTTCTTT
TRBJ1-4 | TRBV28 | . | TRBD1 | CAVQGADEKLFF | TGTGCCGTACAGGGGGCCGATGAAAAACTGTTTTTT
TRBJ2-3 | TRBV12-5 | . | . | CASQMGGADTQYF | TGTGCTAGCCAAATGGGGGGAGCAGATACGCAGTATTTT
TRBJ2-3 | TRBV27 | . | TRBD2 | CASSAGLAAQYF | TGTGCCAGCAGTGCGGGACTAGCGGCGCAGTATTTT
TRBJ2-5 | TRBV15 | . | TRBD2 | CATSRGGTSGEQETQYF | TGTGCCACCAGCAGAGGCGGGACTAGCGGAGAACAAGAGACCCAGTACTTC
TRBJ2-3 | TRBV5-1 | . | TRBD2 | CASSLGPTSGLRTDTQYF | TGCGCCAGCAGCTTGGGGCCGACTAGCGGTTTGCGCACAGATACGCAGTATTTT
TRBJ1-1 | TRBV23-1 | . | . | CASSLRGRVAFF | TGCGCCAGCAGTCTAAGGGGCAGGGTTGCTTTCTTT
TRBJ1-5 | TRBV5-4 | . | . | CASSLTGNQPQHF | TGTGCCAGCAGCTTGACGGGAAATCAGCCCCAGCATTTT
TRBJ2-7 | TRBV9 | . | . | CASSVGPQDTYEQYF | TGTGCCAGCAGCGTTGGACCACAGGATACCTACGAGCAGTACTTC
TRBJ2-7 | TRBV6-1 | . | . | CASRWTAYEQYF | TGTGCCAGCAGATGGACAGCGTACGAGCAGTACTTC